Each of the 4 T cell receptor beta chains below was sequenced from the same sample in a study of CD8+CD57+ T cells in acquired aplastic anemia. TCR beta VDJ combinations and CDR3 sequences were profiled from genomic DNA. TCRdb processed the reads anew with MiXCR; each CDR3 protein has one entry. The table lists 120,000 or so distinct CDR3 sequences, approximately 41% of them singletons. The authors sequenced patients whose flow cytometry had shown CD8+CD57+ cell expansion. Sequenced: sorted CD4+, CD8+, or CD8+CD57+ T cells (not recorded which) from PBMCs. The receptors derive from a human donor with aplastic anemia.

The table lists this clonotype with many counts. The CDR3 is CASSPNRDFHTDTQYF. The CDR3 region has the DNA TGTGCCAGCAGTCCCAACAGGGACTTCCACACAGATACGCAGTATTTT. The V and J genes are TRBV12-3 or TRBV12-4 and TRBJ2-3; D tentatively fits TRBD1 or TRBD2 (6 bases each). This CDR3 is built from 16 residues. Between the trimmed V and J ends, which lost 5 bases and 2 bases, there was a span of 17 bases.

This clonotype was observed a few times. A much larger clone differs from this one at a single base, so this may be a read error. CDR3 sequence: CASTNPGASVEQYV. The DNA for the CDR3 is TGTGCCAGCACCAATCCCGGGGCTAGCGTTGAGCAGTACGTC. The chain has TRBV6-1 and TRBJ2-7; a possible D gene is TRBD2 (6 bases). With 7 bases removed from V and 7 bases from J, the gap between germline ends came to 20 bases. This CDR3 has 14 residues. CDR1 is MNHNS and CDR2 is SASEGT in the germline V gene.

The rearrangement joins TRBV2 to TRBJ1-1; D might be TRBD1 (6 bases). V lost 3 bases to trimming and J lost 1 base, with 9 bases between them. The CDR3 covers 14 residues. CDR1 is SNHLY, CDR2 FYNNEI, per germline. The CDR3 here is CASSDGDKNTEAFF. The CDR3 region has the DNA TGTGCCAGCAGTGACGGGGACAAGAACACTGAAGCTTTCTTT. Drawing the rest from reference TRBV2 and TRBJ1-1, the complete variable domain is EPEVTQTPSHQVTQMGQEVILRCVPISNHLYFYWYRQILGQKVEFLVSFYNNEISEKSEIFDDQFSVERPDGSNFTLKIRSTKLEDSAMYFCASSDGDKNTEAFFGQGTRLTVV.

This clonotype showed up many times. V and J are TRBV20-1 and TRBJ1-1; possible D gene TRBD1, 5 bases. In germline, CDR1 is DFQATT, CDR2 SNEGSKA (reference sequence). The length of the CDR3 is 15 residues. V was pared by 2 bases and J by 1 base, with 14 bases between. CDR3 region: CSARRAGGENTEAFF. In DNA form, the CDR3 reads TGCAGTGCTAGAAGGGCGGGGGGGGAGAACACTGAAGCTTTCTTT.